This T cell receptor beta chain derives from a study of identical twins (dated by TCRdb to 2016 to 2017). About the investigation overall: To test whether fetal clonotypes persist, the study used deep sequencing on TCR alpha and beta repertoires from monozygotic twins, unrelated adults of various ages, and cord blood. To rule out contamination, replicate twin experiments were performed at different times with different library preparation protocols. Broader findings and caveats from the paper: Abundant cord blood beta clonotypes had fewer insertions, young adult naive repertoires showed a similar but weaker trend, and memory repertoires showed no such trend. Because the same donors could not be followed over many years, the conclusions relied on cross-sectional statistical analysis. In monozygotic twins, out-of-frame TCR alpha sharing was systematically underestimated by recombination models, although the models agreed with sharing between unrelated individuals. Compared with coincidental sharing between unrelated individuals, an excess of low generation-probability sequences was observed among out-of-frame TCR alpha sequences shared between twins. Excess twin sharing in beta out-of-frame sequences was weaker because fewer shared sequences lowered the signal-to-noise ratio. Zero-insertion analyses could be partly confounded by invariant T cells such as MAIT and iNKT, although diverse VJ usage argued against such confounding for most clonotypes.

The library relied on 5' RACE. TCRdb names Illumina HiSeq 2000 as the instrument used. Template switching added a universal primer binding site, and the final cDNA carried a unique molecular identifier that allowed TCR cDNA molecules to be counted accurately. Specific primers in the conserved constant-segment region were used to synthesize first-strand cDNA for TCR alpha and beta chains. Each cDNA library was double barcoded, with a SMART-Mk sample barcode plus Illumina barcodes, to control for contamination. TruSeq adapter sequences along with Illumina sample barcodes were introduced in two successive PCR steps. Sequencing of the TCR alpha and beta cDNA libraries was done on the Illumina HiSeq platform using custom primers. The paper's processing steps were these. MiGEC was used to process raw reads and extract unique molecular identifiers, and MiXCR was used to find CDR3 positions. Recombination models were inferred per individual with the repgenHMM and IGoR tools using an EM algorithm. The analysis of shared clonotypes was done with the tcR package in R, with sharing normalized by the product of cloneset sizes. To study raw recombination free of thymic and clonal selection effects, out-of-frame nonproductive sequences were analyzed. Through fastp at Q25 and MiXCR, TCRdb rebuilt clones from the public reads, retaining in-frame beta chains. One record per CDR3 amino acid sequence lists the most common genes and DNA. What appears here as the V and J calls and clone size reflects TCRdb's work, not the paper's. A total of about 700,000 distinct CDR3 sequences appear in this sample, less than 7% of them only once. The leading ten clones occupy approximately 2% of the sample.

Only healthy Caucasian donors were included. The study also sequenced three unrelated non-twin adults: a male aged 18 to 30, a male aged 50 to 60 and a female aged 50 to 60. Miltenyi CD45RO+ enrichment and human naive T-cell isolation kits were used to isolate memory (CD45RO+) and naive T cells from PBMC. V is trimmed back by 4 bases and J by 3 bases, and the junction contains 8 bases that no gene match accounts for. The CDR3 numbers 16 residues from cysteine through phenylalanine. The retained sequence is limited to the CDR3, 48 bases, with the frame set at the first base. CDR1 ENHRY and CDR2 SYGVKD are derived from the germline V gene. This clonotype turned up a few times. This clone's antigen is unknown. Qualities for individual bases were not recorded, and no much larger clone is one base off.

This TCR came from a young man in good health. The chain is assembled from TRBV10-3 and TRBJ2-3; TRBD2 agrees with 9 junctional bases. Sequencing was performed on naive T cells sorted from blood. The cell subset or site label, read with the paper, signifies: cells isolated with a human naive T-cell isolation kit. The CDR3 region reads CAISVDEAGGTDTQYF. The nucleotide sequence is TGTGCCATCAGTGTCGATGAGGCGGGAGGGACAGATACGCAGTATTTT.